Listed below are T cell receptor beta chains from one sample, sequenced in a study of technical replicates of blood from several donors. Using immunoSEQ multiplex PCR, the repertoire was profiled, and TCRdb retains in-frame clones only, with some absent. The sample records about 74,000 clones, 70% to 90% being singletons. Sequences were obtained from PBMCs. Receptors originate from a human donor in good health. Some clones in this sample may be carry-over from other donors' samples. Both conserved end residues are trimmed from each CDR3.

v_call	j_call	cdr3_aa
TRBV19	TRBJ2-2	ASSIPGSGTGELF
TRBV19	TRBJ1-1	ATLEGSNTEAF
TRBV12-5	TRBJ1-1	ASGSGRTEAF
TRBV10-3	TRBJ2-3	AIRGTPSDTQY
TRBV7-8	TRBJ2-5	ASSLHLAGAISSQY
TRBV5-6	TRBJ2-5	ASSRDREQY
TRBV15	TRBJ1-2	ATSRVRGFDYGYT
TRBV7-6	TRBJ2-3	ASSLYSSTDTQY
TRBV5-1	TRBJ1-6	ASSEGQGISSPLH
TRBV2	TRBJ2-1	ASSARTSGWHEQF
TRBV6-1	TRBJ1-1	ASSTQQGTEAF
TRBV6-6	TRBJ2-7	ASSFSYEQY
TRBV4-3	TRBJ2-7	ASSQPTSGRQNEQY
TRBV7-9	TRBJ2-2	ASGWTGELF
TRBV5-6	TRBJ2-4	ASSLLGAVAKNIQY
TRBV7-2	TRBJ1-5	ASSLAPTDHQPQH
TRBV28	TRBJ2-5	ASSLWRQGQETQY